This is a list of T cell receptor beta chains from one sample in a study of blood T cell repertoires in COVID-19. The assay was immunoSEQ multiplex PCR, and TCRdb's table has in-frame clones only and misses some. The table has 90,000 to 130,000 clones, roughly 81% seen once. Sequencing input: peripheral blood. All receptors derive from a man aged 40-55 years with acute or convalescent COVID-19. CDR3s include the opening cysteine and the closing phenylalanine or tryptophan. The order of the fields is clone size, D gene, J gene, V gene, CDR3 DNA, CDR3 protein. A D gene is named only where the DNA matches it firmly. Size tells how often a clone was seen (once, few, many) or the class of an expanded clone, and some rows leave it out.

>.|TRBD2|TRBJ2-2|TRBV30
TGTGCCTGGAGCGCCCCGGGACTAGCCTCGAACACCGGGGAGCTGTTTTTT
CAWSAPGLASNTGELFF
>.|TRBD2|TRBJ2-7|TRBV9
TGTGCCAGCAGCGAGACCGGGACTAGCGGGGTCAATCGCTCGGAGCAGTACTTC
CASSETGTSGVNRSEQYF
>.|TRBD2|TRBJ2-1|TRBV5-1
TGCGCCAGCAGCTTGGAGGTAGCGGGACACTCCTACAATGAGCAGTTCTTC
CASSLEVAGHSYNEQFF
>once|.|TRBJ2-2|TRBV28
TGTGCCAGCTCACTTGGAGGTTACGGGGGGCGAAACACCGGGGAGCTGTTTTTT
CASSLGGYGGRNTGELFF
>.|.|TRBJ2-1|TRBV7-2
TGTGCCAGCAGGTTGACTAGTTTGAGCTACAATGAGCAGTTCTTC
CASRLTSLSYNEQFF
>.|TRBD2|TRBJ2-1|TRBV18
TGTGCCAGCTCACCCAGCGGGATGGTTAATGAGCAGTTCTTC
CASSPSGMVNEQFF
>.|.|TRBJ1-6|TRBV6-6
TGTGCCAGCAGTAGACAGGACTTAAATTCACCCCTCCACTTT
CASSRQDLNSPLHF
>.|TRBD1|TRBJ1-2|TRBV30
TGTGCCTGGACTTTGACAGGGCTCTATGGCTACACCTTC
CAWTLTGLYGYTF
>.|TRBD2|TRBJ2-1|TRBV19
TGTGCCAGTAGTAGACTCCCGGGACTAGTGGTCAATGAGCAGTTCTTC
CASSRLPGLVVNEQFF
>.|.|TRBJ2-3|TRBV11-3
TGTGCCAGCAGCTTAAGGGACATTACCCCCCCTACGCAGTATTTT
CASSLRDITPPTQYF
>.|TRBD1|TRBJ1-4|TRBV7-9
TGTGCCAGCAGCTTAGGGGGGACAGCCTGGGGTGAAAAACTGTTTTTT
CASSLGGTAWGEKLFF
>.|.|TRBJ2-1|TRBV7-2
TGTGCCAGCAGCCCAGGCCCGGCCAATGAGCAGTTCTTC
CASSPGPANEQFF
>.|.|TRBJ2-5|TRBV2
TGTGCCAGCAGTGATTCGCGTCGCGAGACCCAGTACTTC
CASSDSRRETQYF
>.|.|TRBJ1-4|TRBV12-3/TRBV12-4
TGTGCCAGCAGTTCCCGGACTAATGAAAAACTGTTTTTT
CASSSRTNEKLFF
>.|.|TRBJ1-2|TRBV5-8
TGTGCCAGCAGCTTGGCCGCAGGGATCTATGGCTACACCTTC
CASSLAAGIYGYTF
>.|.|TRBJ2-2|TRBV4-2
TGTGCCAGCAGCCAAGATCGGCGGAGCACCGGGGAGCTGTTTTTT
CASSQDRRSTGELFF
>.|.|TRBJ2-5|TRBV27
TGTGCCAGCAGTTTCAGGGTTAGGGAGACCCAGTACTTC
CASSFRVRETQYF
>.|.|TRBJ1-2|TRBV19
TGTGCCAGTAGTATACCCGGTAACTATGGCTACACCTTC
CASSIPGNYGYTF
>.|.|TRBJ1-2|TRBV9
TGTGCCAGCAGCCCCGGGGGGACTAGCTTTTATACGTACACCTTC
CASSPGGTSFYTYTF
>.|TRBD1|TRBJ1-4|TRBV29-1
TGCAGCGTTGTCCTCCCCGGGACAGGTGAAAAACTGTTTTTT
CSVVLPGTGEKLFF
>.|.|TRBJ1-4|TRBV6-5
TGTGCCAGCAGTTATGATGCTCGGGAAAAACTGTTTTTT
CASSYDAREKLFF
>few|.|TRBJ2-6|TRBV2
TGTGCCAGCAGGGCAGGGGTTTCTGGGGCCAACGTCCTGACTTTC
CASRAGVSGANVLTF
>few|TRBD2|TRBJ2-1|TRBV9
TGTGCCAGCAGCGTAGGTCTTAGCGGGACCTACAATGAGCAGTTCTTC
CASSVGLSGTYNEQFF
>.|TRBD1|TRBJ1-2|TRBV2
TGTGCCAGCACCCCACAGGGGACGAACTATGGCTACACCTTC
CASTPQGTNYGYTF
>.|.|TRBJ1-5|TRBV20-1
TGCAGTATCGCCCAGACCGGGGCCCAGCATTTT
CSIAQTGAQHF
>.|.|TRBJ1-5|TRBV10-3
TGTGCCATCAGTGAGGTGGGACTGCAGCCCCAGCATTTT
CAISEVGLQPQHF
>few|TRBD2|TRBJ2-3|TRBV4-1
TGCGCCAGCAGCCAAGCTACAGCGGGGGGGCCAGATACGCAGTATTTT
CASSQATAGGPDTQYF
>.|TRBD1|TRBJ2-2|TRBV15
TGTGCCACCAGCAGGGACAGGCTGAACACCGGGGAGCTGTTTTTT
CATSRDRLNTGELFF
>.|.|TRBJ1-5|TRBV5-1
TGCGCCAGCAGCTCAGGGATCTGGCAGCCCCAGCATTTT
CASSSGIWQPQHF
>.|.|TRBJ2-3|TRBV15
TGTGCCACCAGCCGACGCCTGGGGGCGTTTAGTCCAGATACGCAGTATTTT
CATSRRLGAFSPDTQYF
>.|TRBD1|TRBJ1-1|TRBV18
TGTGCCAGCTCACCGAGAAGACAGGGTGCTGAAGCTTTCTTT
CASSPRRQGAEAFF
>.|.|TRBJ1-3|TRBV19
TGTGCCAGTAGTGTCCTCGGGGGGACCCAAAGGAACACCATATATTTT
CASSVLGGTQRNTIYF
>.|TRBD1|TRBJ1-4|TRBV28
TGTGCCAGCAGAGTACAGGGGGGTAATGAAAAACTGTTTTTT
CASRVQGGNEKLFF
>.|.|TRBJ1-3|TRBV5-6
TGTGCCAGCAGCTCCAGGGTTGCTGGAAACACCATATATTTT
CASSSRVAGNTIYF
>.|.|TRBJ1-4|TRBV2
TGTGCCAGCAGTAACAGGGTTACTAATGAAAAACTGTTTTTT
CASSNRVTNEKLFF
>.|TRBD2|TRBJ2-3|TRBV29-1
TGCAGCGTTACAGCGGGAGGCCTCACAGATACGCAGTATTTT
CSVTAGGLTDTQYF
>.|.|TRBJ2-4|TRBV11-1
TGTGCCAGCAGCATATACAGGGAAGGAAACATTCAGTACTTC
CASSIYREGNIQYF
>once|TRBD1|TRBJ2-3|TRBV4-1
TGCGCCAGCAGCCAATCCCCCGGGACAGGGATCTATACGCAGTATTTT
CASSQSPGTGIYTQYF
>.|.|TRBJ2-4|TRBV7-9
TGTGCCAGCAGCTTATATCGGAGTCAATTCAAAAACATTCAGTACTTC
CASSLYRSQFKNIQYF
>.|.|TRBJ2-2|TRBV6-5
TGTGCCAGCTACACGCTAGGGGGTCCCGGGGAGCTGTTTTTT
CASYTLGGPGELFF
>.|.|TRBJ1-3|TRBV9
TGTGCCAGCAGCGGCCCCCGGGGGGGGGCTGGAAACACCATATATTTT
CASSGPRGGAGNTIYF
>.|.|TRBJ1-6|TRBV7-2
TGTGCCAGCAGCTTAGGTGCGAATTCACCCCTCCACTTT
CASSLGANSPLHF
>once|TRBD2|TRBJ2-3|TRBV4-3
TGCGCCAGCAGCCAAGAAAGACTAGCGGGGGCCTCCCGGGTAAATACGCAGTATTTT
CASSQERLAGASRVNTQYF
>.|TRBD1|TRBJ2-1|TRBV30
TGTGCCTGGACAGGGGGCGGCGATGAGCAGTTCTTC
CAWTGGGDEQFF
>.|.|TRBJ1-3|TRBV3-1/TRBV3-2
TGTGCCAGCAGCCAAGGGGGGCTTGGAAACACCATATATTTT
CASSQGGLGNTIYF
>.|TRBD2|TRBJ2-1|TRBV2
TGTGCCAGCAGTGAGCAGTCTATAGCGGGGGGACCCCAGTTCTTC
CASSEQSIAGGPQFF
>.|.|TRBJ2-1|TRBV7-8
TGTGCCAGCAGCTTCTTATGGAGTATGGGGCAGTTCTTC
CASSFLWSMGQFF
>.|TRBD2|TRBJ2-7|TRBV27
TGTGCCAGCAGTTACACTAGCGGGGGGCTCTACGAGCAGTACTTC
CASSYTSGGLYEQYF
>few|.|TRBJ2-3|TRBV7-8
TGTGCCAGCAGCTTAGGAGATTCTAGCACAGATACGCAGTATTTT
CASSLGDSSTDTQYF
>.|.|TRBJ1-5|TRBV29-1
TGCAGCGTGGAGGACGGTATCAATCAGCCCCAGCATTTT
CSVEDGINQPQHF
>.|TRBD1|TRBJ2-7|TRBV7-2
TGTGCCAGCAGCTTAGGCCCGCCGAGACAGGGGGCGGGGGAGCAGTACTTC
CASSLGPPRQGAGEQYF
>.|TRBD2|TRBJ2-5|TRBV7-2
TGTGCCAGCAGCTTGTTCGGCGGGGGACAAGAGACCCAGTACTTC
CASSLFGGGQETQYF